These T cell receptor beta chains were read from a single sample in a study of response to subunit inactivated influenza vaccine. TCRdb independently ran MiXCR on the RT-PCR reads; one entry per CDR3 protein. The table shows under 500,000 distinct CDR3 sequences, with 10% to 11% occurring only once. Sequencing was performed on PBMCs from blood, taken around seven weeks after vaccination. These receptors were obtained from a man aged 50-60 years who received an inactivated influenza vaccine. Each CDR3 is given with its conserved first and last residue. The order of the fields is V gene, D gene, clone size, J gene, CDR3 protein, CDR3 DNA. The D gene is left open where the match is weak. A clone size is listed for some rows: how often the clone was seen (once, few, many), or a class if it is expanded.

v_gene: TRBV12-3/TRBV12-4; d_gene: TRBD1; abundance: many; j_gene: TRBJ1-1; CDR3aa: CASRGQAGAFF; CDR3nt: TGTGCCAGCAGGGGACAGGCCGGGGCTTTCTTT
v_gene: TRBV2; d_gene: .; abundance: few; j_gene: TRBJ2-1; CDR3aa: CASGIASPGDDEQFF; CDR3nt: TGTGCCAGCGGGATAGCGAGCCCAGGGGACGATGAGCAGTTCTTC
v_gene: TRBV6-2/TRBV6-3; d_gene: TRBD2; abundance: few; j_gene: TRBJ2-3; CDR3aa: CASRPRRTSGGITSTDTQYF; CDR3nt: TGTGCCAGCAGACCAAGGCGGACTAGCGGGGGGATCACTAGCACAGATACGCAGTATTTT
v_gene: TRBV12-3/TRBV12-4; d_gene: TRBD2; abundance: many; j_gene: TRBJ2-7; CDR3aa: CASSVGLAVSYEQYF; CDR3nt: TGTGCCAGCAGCGTCGGGCTAGCGGTCTCCTACGAGCAGTACTTC
v_gene: TRBV5-1; d_gene: .; abundance: .; j_gene: TRBJ2-2; CDR3aa: CASSPAGSYTGELFF; CDR3nt: TGCGCCAGCAGCCCGGCGGGCAGCTACACCGGGGAGCTGTTTTTT
v_gene: TRBV20-1; d_gene: TRBD2; abundance: .; j_gene: TRBJ2-5; CDR3aa: CSANPGLAEETQYF; CDR3nt: TGCAGTGCTAATCCGGGACTAGCGGAAGAGACCCAGTACTTC
v_gene: TRBV3-1; d_gene: TRBD1; abundance: few; j_gene: TRBJ1-1; CDR3aa: CASSQGQLLNTEAFF; CDR3nt: TGTGCCAGCAGCCAGGGACAGCTTTTGAACACTGAAGCTTTCTTT
v_gene: TRBV20-1; d_gene: TRBD1; abundance: many; j_gene: TRBJ2-1; CDR3aa: CSAIDRVSYNEQFF; CDR3nt: TGCAGTGCTATCGACAGGGTCTCCTACAATGAGCAGTTCTTC
v_gene: TRBV6-1; d_gene: .; abundance: .; j_gene: TRBJ1-5; CDR3aa: CASSDKQQGRQPQHF; CDR3nt: TGTGCCAGCAGCGACAAACAACAGGGCCGACAGCCCCAGCATTTT
v_gene: TRBV4-1; d_gene: .; abundance: .; j_gene: TRBJ1-2; CDR3aa: CASSLRTPPGTNYGYTF; CDR3nt: TGCGCCAGCAGCCTCAGGACACCCCCTGGAACTAACTATGGCTACACCTTC
v_gene: TRBV20-1; d_gene: .; abundance: many; j_gene: TRBJ2-1; CDR3aa: CSADSPAYNEQFF; CDR3nt: TGCAGTGCCGACAGTCCCGCCTACAATGAGCAGTTCTTC
v_gene: TRBV5-1; d_gene: TRBD1; abundance: .; j_gene: TRBJ2-1; CDR3aa: CASSWGQGASGATSLSYNEQFF; CDR3nt: TGCGCCAGCAGCTGGGGACAGGGGGCTAGCGGAGCAACCTCTCTCTCCTACAATGAGCAGTTCTTC
v_gene: TRBV6-2/TRBV6-3; d_gene: TRBD1; abundance: few; j_gene: TRBJ2-4; CDR3aa: CASSYTTGAKNIQYF; CDR3nt: TGTGCCAGCAGTTACACGACAGGGGCCAAAAACATTCAGTACTTC
v_gene: TRBV7-9; d_gene: .; abundance: many; j_gene: TRBJ2-1; CDR3aa: CASSGGNEQFF; CDR3nt: TGTGCCAGCAGCGGGGGCAATGAGCAGTTCTTC
v_gene: TRBV10-3; d_gene: TRBD2; abundance: .; j_gene: TRBJ2-7; CDR3aa: CAISESGAGGYEQYF; CDR3nt: TGTGCCATCAGTGAGTCGGGCGCGGGAGGCTACGAGCAGTACTTC
v_gene: TRBV10-3; d_gene: .; abundance: few; j_gene: TRBJ1-1; CDR3aa: CAISEQGSMNTEAFF; CDR3nt: TGTGCCATCAGTGAACAGGGCAGCATGAACACTGAAGCTTTCTTT
v_gene: TRBV19; d_gene: TRBD2; abundance: .; j_gene: TRBJ2-4; CDR3aa: CASSRGLAGALAKNIQYF; CDR3nt: TGTGCCAGTAGTAGGGGACTAGCGGGGGCCTTAGCCAAAAACATTCAGTACTTC
v_gene: TRBV20-1; d_gene: .; abundance: few; j_gene: TRBJ2-1; CDR3aa: CSVGRGINEQFF; CDR3nt: TGCAGTGTTGGGAGGGGGATTAATGAGCAGTTCTTC
v_gene: TRBV29-1; d_gene: .; abundance: .; j_gene: TRBJ1-5; CDR3aa: CSDSGNRGQPQHF; CDR3nt: TGCAGCGACTCAGGGAACCGGGGTCAGCCCCAGCATTTT
v_gene: TRBV7-6; d_gene: TRBD2; abundance: few; j_gene: TRBJ2-5; CDR3aa: CASSFSTSGLQETQYF; CDR3nt: TGTGCCAGCAGCTTTAGCACTAGCGGGCTACAAGAGACCCAGTACTTC
v_gene: TRBV7-2; d_gene: TRBD2; abundance: .; j_gene: TRBJ2-7; CDR3aa: CASSYSGGAFYEQYF; CDR3nt: TGTGCCAGCAGCTATAGCGGGGGGGCGTTTTACGAGCAGTACTTC
v_gene: TRBV4-1; d_gene: .; abundance: .; j_gene: TRBJ2-2; CDR3aa: CARSGLANTGELFF; CDR3nt: TGCGCCAGAAGCGGGCTCGCGAACACCGGGGAGCTGTTTTTT
v_gene: TRBV7-2; d_gene: TRBD2; abundance: .; j_gene: TRBJ2-5; CDR3aa: CASSLGGGSQQETQYF; CDR3nt: TGTGCCAGCAGCTTAGGGGGGGGGTCCCAACAAGAGACCCAGTACTTC
v_gene: TRBV6-1; d_gene: .; abundance: few; j_gene: TRBJ2-2; CDR3aa: CASRSLGGAPTGELFF; CDR3nt: TGTGCCAGCAGGTCCCTGGGGGGGGCCCCCACCGGGGAGCTGTTTTTT
v_gene: TRBV5-1; d_gene: .; abundance: .; j_gene: TRBJ2-7; CDR3aa: CASSLKFDEQYF; CDR3nt: TGCGCCAGCAGCCTCAAGTTCGACGAGCAGTACTTC
v_gene: TRBV20-1; d_gene: .; abundance: .; j_gene: TRBJ2-7; CDR3aa: CSARDQYEQYF; CDR3nt: TGCAGTGCTAGAGATCAATACGAGCAGTACTTC
v_gene: TRBV12-3/TRBV12-4; d_gene: .; abundance: few; j_gene: TRBJ2-1; CDR3aa: CASGSSEQITYNEQFF; CDR3nt: TGTGCCAGCGGCTCTAGCGAACAAATAACCTACAATGAGCAGTTCTTC
v_gene: TRBV25-1; d_gene: .; abundance: few; j_gene: TRBJ2-7; CDR3aa: CASSAPDRLYEQYF; CDR3nt: TGTGCCAGCAGTGCCCCGGACCGACTCTACGAGCAGTACTTC
v_gene: TRBV4-2; d_gene: .; abundance: few; j_gene: TRBJ1-5; CDR3aa: CASSIRGGGNQPQHF; CDR3nt: TGTGCCAGCAGCATCCGGGGAGGAGGCAATCAGCCCCAGCATTTT
v_gene: TRBV6-2/TRBV6-3; d_gene: .; abundance: many; j_gene: TRBJ2-7; CDR3aa: CASSDGPYYEQYF; CDR3nt: TGTGCCAGCAGTGACGGGCCTTACTACGAGCAGTACTTC
v_gene: TRBV7-8; d_gene: TRBD1; abundance: few; j_gene: TRBJ2-7; CDR3aa: CASSARDRGPYEQYF; CDR3nt: TGTGCCAGCAGCGCCCGGGACAGGGGCCCCTACGAGCAGTACTTC
v_gene: TRBV7-9; d_gene: .; abundance: few; j_gene: TRBJ2-5; CDR3aa: CASSPFVGRSQETQYF; CDR3nt: TGTGCCAGCAGCCCCTTTGTCGGACGGTCCCAAGAGACCCAGTACTTC
v_gene: TRBV7-3; d_gene: .; abundance: .; j_gene: TRBJ2-5; CDR3aa: CASSRSGQETQYF; CDR3nt: TGTGCCAGCAGCCGTTCTGGGCAAGAGACCCAGTACTTC
v_gene: TRBV11-2; d_gene: TRBD1; abundance: few; j_gene: TRBJ2-3; CDR3aa: CASSKIGQGTDTQYF; CDR3nt: TGTGCCAGCAGCAAAATCGGACAGGGCACAGATACGCAGTATTTT
v_gene: TRBV5-1; d_gene: TRBD2; abundance: many; j_gene: TRBJ2-3; CDR3aa: CASGPPGTSGTDTQYF; CDR3nt: TGCGCCAGCGGACCTCCCGGGACTAGCGGCACAGATACGCAGTATTTT
v_gene: TRBV28; d_gene: TRBD2; abundance: few; j_gene: TRBJ2-5; CDR3aa: CASSPIAGGQETQYF; CDR3nt: TGTGCCAGCAGTCCAATAGCGGGGGGGCAAGAGACCCAGTACTTC
v_gene: TRBV27; d_gene: TRBD2; abundance: .; j_gene: TRBJ2-7; CDR3aa: CASSLGAGDPYEQYF; CDR3nt: TGTGCCAGCAGTTTAGGGGCGGGAGATCCGTACGAGCAGTACTTC
v_gene: TRBV6-5; d_gene: .; abundance: .; j_gene: TRBJ2-5; CDR3aa: CASSYEGGAETQYF; CDR3nt: TGTGCCAGCAGTTACGAGGGGGGGGCAGAGACCCAGTACTTC
v_gene: TRBV15; d_gene: .; abundance: few; j_gene: TRBJ2-7; CDR3aa: CATSRGGGTVGEQYF; CDR3nt: TGTGCCACCAGCAGAGGAGGGGGGACAGTCGGTGAGCAGTACTTC
v_gene: TRBV5-1; d_gene: TRBD1; abundance: many; j_gene: TRBJ1-4; CDR3aa: CASSNRTGGNEKLFF; CDR3nt: TGCGCCAGCAGCAACCGGACAGGGGGGAATGAAAAACTGTTTTTT